Shown below are 28 T cell receptor beta chains from a single sample sequenced in a study of identical twins. TCRdb re-derived calls from the 5' RACE reads in MiXCR, one entry per CDR3 protein. The repertoire holds 420,000 or so distinct CDR3 sequences, roughly 18% seen once, with 12% in the top ten. The sample consisted of naive T cells sorted from blood. Receptors originate from a man aged 45-60 years in good health.

This clonotype was seen only a few times. The chain carries TRBV7-2 and TRBJ2-1; the D call may be TRBD1 or TRBD2 (5 bases each). The CDR3 runs to 16 residues. Trimming pared 1 base from V and 4 bases from J, leaving 14 bases between. Germline CDR1 reads SGHTA; CDR2 reads FQGNSA. CDR3 protein: CASSLVQGRVYNEQFF. The CDR3 nucleotides read TGTGCCAGCAGCTTAGTTCAGGGACGGGTATACAATGAGCAGTTCTTC.

This clonotype occurred many times. The rearrangement joins TRBV6-2 or TRBV6-3 to TRBJ1-5, with D uncertain. V was clipped by 0 bases and J by 6 bases, with 18 bases between them. This CDR3 is built from 17 residues. Germline V gene sequence: CDR1 MNHEY, CDR2 SVGEGT. DNA for the CDR3: TGTGCCAGCAGTTACTCGATCCGGTCGTACGAGGGTCAGCCCCAGCATTTT. Translated: CASSYSIRSYEGQPQHF.

Ten or more counts support this clonotype. The chain recombines TRBV20-1 with TRBJ2-5, with D perhaps TRBD1 or TRBD2 (5 bases each). The length of the CDR3 is 15 residues. V lost 4 bases and J lost 2, with 17 bases in between. Per the germline V gene, CDR1 is DFQATT and CDR2 is SNEGSKA (reference sequence). CDR3 sequence (DNA): TGCAGTGCTACTGAAATCGGGACCTCACAAGAGACCCAGTACTTC. Translating it yields CSATEIGTSQETQYF.

This clonotype was detected a few times. The chain recombines TRBV28 with TRBJ2-3; 9 nucleotides match TRBD2. This CDR3 has 15 residues. Losses at the gene ends were 4 bases for V and 5 bases for J; bases not matched to a gene: 7. The germline V gene encodes CDR1 MDHEN and CDR2 SYDVKM. The CDR3, as DNA: TGTGCCAGCAGTTCGCTAGCGGGATGGGGAGATACGCAGTATTTT. Protein product: CASSSLAGWGDTQYF.

In this sample, this clonotype turned up many times. The gene calls are TRBV4-2 and TRBJ1-1; tentative D call: TRBD1 (6 bases). Trimming pared 0 bases from V and 2 bases from J, leaving 10 bases between. The CDR3 totals 15 residues. Per germline, CDR1 LGHNA and CDR2 YNFKEQ. As DNA, the CDR3 is TGTGCCAGCAGCCAAGAAACAGGGCCCAACACTGAAGCTTTCTTT. Translated, it gives CASSQETGPNTEAFF.

This clonotype is a singleton in its sample. The chain has TRBV21-1 and TRBJ1-5; TRBD1, the table's D call, was not compared with the DNA. TRBV21-1 is annotated as a pseudogene. The CDR3 runs to 16 residues. The CDR3 DNA is TGTGCCAGCAGCGGCTACAGGACAGGAAGGGTTCAGCCCCAGCATTTT. Residues: CASSGYRTGRVQPQHF.

This clonotype was counted between two and nine times. The chain recombines TRBV5-4 with TRBJ2-1, with TRBD2 matching 7 bases. This CDR3 has 15 residues. Germline CDR1 reads SGHNT; CDR2 reads YYREEE (reference sequence). Losses at the gene ends were 4 bases for V and 12 bases for J; bases not matched to a gene: 16. The CDR3: CASSPGGSTGRVQFF. The DNA of the CDR3 is TGTGCCAGCAGCCCCGGGGGGTCTACAGGACGGGTGCAGTTCTTC.

This clonotype was seen at least ten times. V gene TRBV25-1 combines with J gene TRBJ2-5; TRBD2 is a possible D gene (5 bases). Trimming shortened V by 1 base and J by 3 bases, and 12 bases separated the two germline ends. This CDR3 spans 15 amino acids. The germline V gene has CDR1 MGHDK and CDR2 SYGVNS. CDR3 nucleotides: TGTGCCAGCAGTGAATCGTGGGTTAGCGAAGAGACCCAGTACTTC. Its protein is CASSESWVSEETQYF. The complete variable domain, with remaining parts taken from reference TRBV25-1 and TRBJ2-5, reads EADIYQTPRYLVIGTGKKITLECSQTMGHDKMYWYQQDPGMELHLIHYSYGVNSTEKGDLSSESTVSRIRTEHFPLTLESARPSHTSQYLCASSESWVSEETQYFGPGTRLLVL.

V gene TRBV7-3 combines with J gene TRBJ2-1, with unresolved D. Per germline, CDR1 SGHTA and CDR2 FQGTGA. V lost 4 bases and J 12 bases, leaving 13 bases between the germline ends. The CDR3 has 12 amino acids. CDR3 nucleotide sequence: TGTGCCAGCAGCTCAGGCGGCCATCGGCAGTTCTTC. Amino acids: CASSSGGHRQFF.

The chain combines TRBV20-1 with TRBJ2-7; D is unresolved. Trimming removed 6 bases at V and 0 bases at J, with 12 bases between. Germline V gene lookup returns CDR1 DFQATT and CDR2 SNEGSKA (reference sequence). There are 13 residues in the CDR3. The CDR3 protein is CSAQGINSYEQYF. The CDR3 DNA reads TGCAGTGCCCAAGGTATCAACTCCTACGAGCAGTACTTC.

This chain connects TRBV10-2 to TRBJ2-1, with 9 bases that match TRBD1. Germline V gives CDR1 WSHSY, CDR2 SAAADI. The V and J ends lost 9 bases and 6 bases, in that order; junction bases with no gene match: 9. The CDR3 is made up of 14 amino acids. The CDR3 region is CASTGGYSLNEQFF. CDR3 sequence (DNA): TGCGCCAGTACAGGGGGCTATTCCCTCAATGAGCAGTTCTTC.

This clonotype was recorded a few times. CDR3 sequence: CASSQGNSGANVLTF. The CDR3 region has the DNA TGTGCCAGCAGTCAGGGAAACTCTGGGGCCAACGTCCTGACTTTC. V is TRBV25-1 and J is TRBJ2-6; D might be TRBD1 (5 bases). The V gene lost 5 bases and the J gene lost 0 bases, with 8 bases spanning the gap. The germline CDR1 and CDR2 sequences are MGHDK and SYGVNS. This CDR3 region has 15 residues.

This clonotype was seen many times. The chain employs TRBV5-1 and TRBJ1-5; 7 bases are shared with TRBD1. Germline V lookup: CDR1 SGHRS, CDR2 YFSETQ. V was pared by 0 bases and J by 2 bases, with 5 bases of the junction left unmatched. This CDR3 has 16 amino acids. Here the CDR3 reads CASSLGAGGGNQPQHF. For the CDR3, the DNA is TGCGCCAGCAGCTTGGGGGCAGGGGGTGGCAATCAGCCCCAGCATTTT.

This clonotype was observed a handful of times. J is TRBJ2-7 and V is TRBV20-1; 10 nucleotides line up with TRBD2. Germline assignment: CDR1 DFQATT and CDR2 SNEGSKA (reference sequence). This CDR3 is 18 amino acids long. With V trimmed by 8 bases and J by 0 bases, 19 bases remained unmatched. The CDR3: CSTLIDWTSGLSSYEQYF. CDR3 nucleotides: TGCAGTACCCTCATCGATTGGACTAGCGGATTGAGCTCCTACGAGCAGTACTTC.

As to this clonotype: The junction and the germline gene differ at one end; a read error may be behind it. V is TRBV3-1 and J is TRBJ2-1; TRBD2 matches 12 bases. Germline CDR1 reads LGHDT; CDR2 reads YNNKEL (reference sequence). The CDR3 runs to 14 residues. For the CDR3, the DNA is TGTGCCAGCAGCCCAGGACTAGCGGGGAGACTGCTGGTCTTC. Its translation is CASSPGLAGRLLVF.

The sample holds a few counts of this clonotype. This rearrangement joins TRBV29-1 to TRBJ1-6; no firm D call. The CDR3 is made up of 13 amino acids. Trimming pared 2 bases from V and 13 bases from J, leaving 15 bases between. Per germline, CDR1 SQVTM and CDR2 ANQGSEA. CDR3 protein: CSVESQAGGPLHF. The DNA of the CDR3 is TGCAGCGTTGAATCCCAGGCGGGTGGGCCCCTCCACTTT.

This clonotype was seen more than once but under ten times. This rearrangement joins TRBV7-2 to TRBJ2-7; D is possibly TRBD2 (5 bases). Germline-derived CDR1 and CDR2 are SGHTA and FQGNSA. The CDR3 spans 14 residues. Trimming left V 7 bases short and J 3 bases short, with 16 bases between. For the CDR3, the DNA is TGTGCCAGCACCCAACGGGATCCCTTCTACGAGCAGTACTTC. Amino acids: CASTQRDPFYEQYF.

There are a few counts of this clonotype. The chain couples TRBV5-8 to TRBJ1-3; D is unclear. V lost 5 bases, J lost 3 bases, and 9 bases lay in between. This CDR3 has 13 residues. Germline loops: CDR1 SGHTS, CDR2 YDEGEE. DNA of the CDR3: TGTGCCAGCAGTTCGCCCGATGGAAACACCATATATTTT. It specifies CASSSPDGNTIYF.

This clonotype was seen more than once but under ten times. CDR3 sequence reads: CASSYQETAASGELFF. The CDR3 nucleotides read TGTGCCAGCAGTTACCAAGAGACAGCCGCGTCCGGGGAGCTGTTTTTT. The chain recombines TRBV6-2 or TRBV6-3 with TRBJ2-2; tentatively, D is TRBD1 (5 bases). The CDR3 spans 16 residues. Germline V gene lookup returns CDR1 MNHEY and CDR2 SVGEGT. Trimming took off 2 bases at V and 6 bases at J, with 16 bases between the two ends.

This clonotype was counted ten times or more. This sequence joins TRBV28 and TRBJ2-2; no clear D gene. CDR3 length: 13 amino acids. Germline V gene lookup returns CDR1 MDHEN and CDR2 SYDVKM. V lost 7 bases to trimming and J lost 5 bases, with 11 bases between them. CDR3: CASTLGVTGELFF. The CDR3 nucleotides are TGTGCCAGCACCCTTGGGGTTACCGGGGAGCTGTTTTTT.

J is TRBJ1-2 and V is TRBV4-1; no clear D gene. CDR1 is MGHRA and CDR2 is YSYEKL in the germline V gene. The CDR3 loop spans 15 amino acids. The germline V and J ends were trimmed by 0 bases and 1 base, with 9 bases remaining between them. CDR3 loop: CASSQDPGSNYGYTF. As DNA, the CDR3 is TGCGCCAGCAGCCAAGATCCCGGCAGTAACTATGGCTACACCTTC.

This clonotype occurred a few times. This rearrangement joins TRBV11-1 to TRBJ2-1; 10 bases are shared with TRBD2. Germline V lookup: CDR1 SGHAT, CDR2 FQDESV (reference sequence). The junction had 8 bases not matched to a gene; V was cut back by 5 bases and J by 4 bases. CDR3 length equals 16 residues. In DNA form, the CDR3 reads TGTGCCAGCAGCCCCCCTCTAGCGGGAGTGTACAATGAGCAGTTCTTC. Protein: CASSPPLAGVYNEQFF.

On this clonotype: Compared with germline, one end of the junction differs, possibly owing to a read error. The genes are TRBV4-2 and TRBJ2-1; 10 positions agree with TRBD2. CDR1 and CDR2 (germline): LGHNA, YNFKEQ. The CDR3 consists of 16 residues. The CDR3 sequence: CASSLFSGRTYSEQFF. In DNA form, the CDR3 reads TGTGCCAGCAGCCTCTTTAGCGGGAGGACCTACAGTGAGCAGTTCTTC.

This clonotype has a handful of counts. This chain links TRBV18 with TRBJ2-6, with 9 bases that match TRBD1. V lost 0 bases and J lost 0; bases outside the gene matches: 3. This CDR3 comprises 18 residues. Germline CDR1 reads KGHSH; CDR2 reads LQKENI. CDR3 bases: TGTGCCAGCTCACCACCGGGACAGGGCTTCTCTGGGGCCAACGTCCTGACTTTC. Translating it yields CASSPPGQGFSGANVLTF.

This clonotype came up a few times. This chain connects TRBV27 to TRBJ2-7, with D perhaps TRBD1 (5 bases). There are 13 residues in the CDR3. Trimming pared 7 bases from V and 4 bases from J, leaving 14 bases between. The germline V gene has CDR1 MNHEY and CDR2 SMNVEV (reference sequence). The CDR3 coding sequence is TGTGCCAGCAAAGGGGAACTCTCTTACGAGCAGTACTTC. Its protein is CASKGELSYEQYF.

The chain combines TRBV20-1 with TRBJ2-3, with 7 bases that match TRBD1. J was trimmed by 2 bases and V by 4 bases; bases with no gene match: 3. Germline V lookup: CDR1 DFQATT, CDR2 SNEGSKA (reference sequence). This CDR3 comprises 13 residues. CDR3 sequence reads: CSATGTVTDTQYF. CDR3 coding DNA: TGCAGTGCTACCGGGACAGTCACAGATACGCAGTATTTT.

In its sample, this clonotype was seen many times. The rearrangement uses TRBV5-1 and TRBJ1-1; a possible D gene is TRBD1 (6 bases). Germline V CDR1 and CDR2: SGHRS, YFSETQ. Trimming stripped 4 bases from V and 0 bases from J, with 16 bases between. CDR3 length equals 16 residues. CDR3 DNA: TGCGCCAGCAGCAGCACGTCCGGGGGCCTGAACACTGAAGCTTTCTTT. Protein product: CASSSTSGGLNTEAFF.

This clonotype was seen a handful of times. This chain links TRBV5-1 with TRBJ1-1; the D is unclear. The germline V and J ends were trimmed by 3 bases and 2 bases, with 14 bases remaining between them. The CDR3 covers 15 residues. CDR1 is SGHRS, CDR2 YFSETQ, per germline. This chain's CDR3 is CASSSSPVPNTEAFF. The CDR3 bases are TGCGCCAGCAGCTCGTCACCCGTCCCCAACACTGAAGCTTTCTTT. The full variable domain, completed using reference TRBV5-1 and TRBJ1-1, is KAGVTQTPRYLIKTRGQQVTLSCSPISGHRSVSWYQQTPGQGLQFLFEYFSETQRNKGNFPGRFSGRQFSNSRSEMNVSTLELGDSALYLCASSSSPVPNTEAFFGQGTRLTVV.